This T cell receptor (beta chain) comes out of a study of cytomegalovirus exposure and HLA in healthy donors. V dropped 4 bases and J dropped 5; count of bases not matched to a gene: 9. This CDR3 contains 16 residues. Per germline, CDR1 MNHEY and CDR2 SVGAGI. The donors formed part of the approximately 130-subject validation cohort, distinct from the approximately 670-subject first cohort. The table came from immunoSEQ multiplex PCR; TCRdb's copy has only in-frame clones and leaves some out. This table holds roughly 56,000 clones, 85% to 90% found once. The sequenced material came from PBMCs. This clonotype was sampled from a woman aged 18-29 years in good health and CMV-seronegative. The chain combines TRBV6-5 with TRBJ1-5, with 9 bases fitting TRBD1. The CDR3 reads CASSSLGQGSHQPQHF. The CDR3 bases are TGTGCCAGCAGTTCACTTGGACAGGGGAGCCATCAGCCCCAGCATTTT.